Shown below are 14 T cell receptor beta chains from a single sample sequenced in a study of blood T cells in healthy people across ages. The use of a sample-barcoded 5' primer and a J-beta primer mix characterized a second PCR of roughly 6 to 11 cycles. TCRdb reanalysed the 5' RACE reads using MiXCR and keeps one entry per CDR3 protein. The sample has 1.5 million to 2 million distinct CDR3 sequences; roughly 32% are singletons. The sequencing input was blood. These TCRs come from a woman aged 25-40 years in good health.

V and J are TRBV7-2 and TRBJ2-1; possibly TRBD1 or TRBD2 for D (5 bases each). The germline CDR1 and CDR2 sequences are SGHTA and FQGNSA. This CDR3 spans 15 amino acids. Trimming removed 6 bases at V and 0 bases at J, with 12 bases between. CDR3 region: CASSGTTYSYNEQFF. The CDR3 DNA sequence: TGTGCCAGCAGTGGGACGACCTACTCCTACAATGAGCAGTTCTTC. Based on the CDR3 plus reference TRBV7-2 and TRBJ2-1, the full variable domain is GAGVSQSPSNKVTEKGKDVELRCDPISGHTALYWYRQSLGQGLEFLIYFQGNSAPDKSGLPSDRFSAERTGGSVSTLTIQRTQQEDSAVYLCASSGTTYSYNEQFFGPGTRLTVL.

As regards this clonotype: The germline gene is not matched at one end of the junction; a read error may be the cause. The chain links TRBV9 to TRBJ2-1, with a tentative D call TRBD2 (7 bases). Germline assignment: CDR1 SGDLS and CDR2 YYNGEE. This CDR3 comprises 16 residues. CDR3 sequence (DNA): TGCGCCAGCAGCGTAGGGCGGGGGCCAACCATCGGTGAGCAGTTCTTC. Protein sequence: CASSVGRGPTIGEQFF.

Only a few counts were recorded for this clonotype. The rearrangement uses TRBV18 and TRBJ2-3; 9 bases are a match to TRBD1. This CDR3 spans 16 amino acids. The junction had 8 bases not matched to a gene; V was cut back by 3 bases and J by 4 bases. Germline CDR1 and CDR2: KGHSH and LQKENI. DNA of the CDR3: TGTGCCAGCTCACCGCCCGGACAGGGGATGGCAGATACGCAGTATTTT. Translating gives CASSPPGQGMADTQYF.

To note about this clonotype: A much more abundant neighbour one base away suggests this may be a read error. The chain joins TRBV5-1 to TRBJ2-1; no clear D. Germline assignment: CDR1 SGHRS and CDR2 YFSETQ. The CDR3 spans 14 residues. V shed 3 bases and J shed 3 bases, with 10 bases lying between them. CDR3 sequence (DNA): TGCGCCAGCAGCTGGAATGCGATCTACAATGAGCAGTTCTTC. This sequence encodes CASSWNAIYNEQFF.

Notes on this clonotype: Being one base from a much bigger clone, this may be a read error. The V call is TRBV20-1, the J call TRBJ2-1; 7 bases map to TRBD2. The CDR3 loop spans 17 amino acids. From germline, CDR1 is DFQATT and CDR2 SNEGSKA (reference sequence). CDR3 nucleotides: TGCAGTGCGGCCCACACCGTATCTAGCGGAATGTACAATGAGCGGTTCTTC. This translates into CSAAHTVSSGMYNERFF.

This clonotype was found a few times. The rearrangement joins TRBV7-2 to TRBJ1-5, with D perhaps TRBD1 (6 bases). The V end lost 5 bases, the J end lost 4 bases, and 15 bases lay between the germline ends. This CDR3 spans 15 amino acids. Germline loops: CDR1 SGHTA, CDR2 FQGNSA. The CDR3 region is CASSRGGGGNQPQHF. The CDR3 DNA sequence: TGTGCCAGCAGCCGAGGGGGAGGGGGTAATCAGCCCCAGCATTTT.

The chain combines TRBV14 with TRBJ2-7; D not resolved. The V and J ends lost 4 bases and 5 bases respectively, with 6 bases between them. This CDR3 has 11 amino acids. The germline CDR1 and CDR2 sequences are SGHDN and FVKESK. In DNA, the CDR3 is TGTGCCAGCAGCCCTCGGAACGAGCAGTACTTC. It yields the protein CASSPRNEQYF.

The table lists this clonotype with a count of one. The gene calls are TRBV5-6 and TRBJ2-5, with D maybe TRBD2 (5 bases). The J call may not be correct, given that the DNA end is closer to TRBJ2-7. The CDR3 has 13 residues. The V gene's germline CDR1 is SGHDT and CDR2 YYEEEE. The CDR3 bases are TGTGCCAGCTCAGCGGCAGGCTTCTACGAGCAGTACTTC. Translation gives CASSAAGFYEQYF.

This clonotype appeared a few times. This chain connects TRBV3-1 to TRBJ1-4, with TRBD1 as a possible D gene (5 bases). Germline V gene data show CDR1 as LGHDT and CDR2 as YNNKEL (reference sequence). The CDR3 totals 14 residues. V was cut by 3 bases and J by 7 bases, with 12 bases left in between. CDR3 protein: CASSHSSGTEKLFF. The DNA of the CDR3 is TGTGCCAGCAGCCATTCCTCGGGGACTGAAAAACTGTTTTTT.

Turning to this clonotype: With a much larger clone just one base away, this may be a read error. CDR3 loop: CSARVGWSSCEQYF. The CDR3 nucleotides are TGCAGTGCTAGAGTGGGTTGGAGCTCCTGCGAGCAGTACTTC. V gene TRBV20-1 combines with J gene TRBJ2-7; D unresolved. CDR3 size: 14 residues. The germline V gene encodes CDR1 DFQATT and CDR2 SNEGSKA (reference sequence).

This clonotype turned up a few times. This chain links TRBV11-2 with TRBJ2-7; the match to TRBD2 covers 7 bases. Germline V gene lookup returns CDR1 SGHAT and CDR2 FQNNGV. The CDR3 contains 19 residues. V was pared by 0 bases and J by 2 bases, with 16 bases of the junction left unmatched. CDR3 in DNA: TGTGCCAGCAGCTTAGACCGAATCTCATCAAGCGGGGCCACCTACGAGCAGTACTTC. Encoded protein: CASSLDRISSSGATYEQYF.

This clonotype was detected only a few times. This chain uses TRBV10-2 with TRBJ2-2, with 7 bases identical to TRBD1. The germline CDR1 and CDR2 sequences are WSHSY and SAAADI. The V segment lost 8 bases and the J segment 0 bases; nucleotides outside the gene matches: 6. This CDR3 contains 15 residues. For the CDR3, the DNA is TGCGCCAGCTATAGGACAGGACCGAACACCGGGGAGCTGTTTTTT. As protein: CASYRTGPNTGELFF.

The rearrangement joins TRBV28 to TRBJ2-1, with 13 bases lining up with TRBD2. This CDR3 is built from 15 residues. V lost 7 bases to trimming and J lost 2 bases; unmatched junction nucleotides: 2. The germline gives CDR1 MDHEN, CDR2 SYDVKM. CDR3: CASITSGRAYNEQFF. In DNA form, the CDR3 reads TGTGCCAGCATCACTAGCGGGAGGGCCTACAATGAGCAGTTCTTC.

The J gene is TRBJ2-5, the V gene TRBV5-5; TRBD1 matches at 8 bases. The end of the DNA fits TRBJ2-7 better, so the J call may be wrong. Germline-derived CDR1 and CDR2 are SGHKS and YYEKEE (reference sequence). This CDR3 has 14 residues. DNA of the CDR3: TGTGCCAGCAGCTCCGACAGGGGTTTGGGCGAGCAGTACTTC. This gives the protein CASSSDRGLGEQYF.